This is a list of T cell receptor beta chains from one sample in a study of long-term antiretroviral therapy in people with HIV. Assay used: immunoSEQ multiplex PCR; TCRdb lists only in-frame clones, some missing. The table has some 24,000 clones, roughly 89% seen once. This sample comprised unsorted PBMCs, obtained 1.8 years before starting antiretroviral therapy. The receptors were gathered from a middle-aged man with HIV. The CDR3 runs from the conserved cysteine through the conserved F or W. The D gene is left open where the match is weak. A row's size may be missing; if present it is once, few, many or a size class.

>-|TRBV5-4|TRBJ2-7|-
TGTGCCAGCAGCTTGTACGGGGGGCCACCTTCCGTGCAGTACTTC
CASSLYGGPPSVQYF
>-|TRBV4-2|TRBJ1-2|few
TGTGCCAGCAGCCAAGATTTGGAGGGCTATGGCTACACCTTC
CASSQDLEGYGYTF
>TRBD2|TRBV9|TRBJ2-3|once
TGTGCCAGCAGCGTAGCCCCGACTAGCTTAGATACGCAGTATTTT
CASSVAPTSLDTQYF
>-|TRBV7-9|TRBJ2-1|once
TGTGCCAGCAGCTTAGGCGACCCGTCCTACAATGAGCAGTTCTTC
CASSLGDPSYNEQFF
>-|TRBV5-1|TRBJ2-7|-
TGCGCCAGCAGCCCCCCGTTCAACCACGAGCAGTACTTC
CASSPPFNHEQYF
>-|TRBV19|TRBJ1-2|-
TGTGCCAGTAGTGTATCCGGGACATGGGACTATGGCTACACCTTC
CASSVSGTWDYGYTF
>-|TRBV9|TRBJ2-7|-
TGTGCCAGCAGCGGAGGGTCGCCCCTTCACTACGAGCAGTACTTC
CASSGGSPLHYEQYF
>-|TRBV29-1|TRBJ2-1|-
TGCAGCGGCCTTAGGGGGGCGGATTCCAATGAGCAGTTCTTC
CSGLRGADSNEQFF
>-|TRBV2|TRBJ1-5|-
TGTGCCAGGGGACAAGGCAATCAGCCCCAGCATTTT
CARGQGNQPQHF
>-|TRBV16|TRBJ2-3|-
TGTGCCAGCAGCCAAGAGATCCGCACAGATACGCAGTATTTT
CASSQEIRTDTQYF
>TRBD2|TRBV11-2|TRBJ2-3|-
TGTGCCAGCAGCTTACCAGCGGGGGGTTATACGCAGTATTTT
CASSLPAGGYTQYF
>-|TRBV7-3|TRBJ1-3|-
TGTGCCAGCAGCTTAAGACCTGGAGACACCATATATTTT
CASSLRPGDTIYF
>TRBD2|TRBV29-1|TRBJ2-7|once
TGCAGCTACCGCGGCGGGGAGGGCCCCGGGGACGAGCAGTACTTC
CSYRGGEGPGDEQYF
>-|TRBV7-9|TRBJ1-2|-
TGTGCCAGCAGCTTATCTAACTATGGCTACACCTTC
CASSLSNYGYTF
>-|TRBV27|TRBJ1-6|-
TGTGCCAGCAGTTTACAGGAGCCAAGCTCCTATAATTCACCCCTCCACTTT
CASSLQEPSSYNSPLHF
>-|TRBV5-6|TRBJ2-7|-
TGTGCCAGCAGCTTGGACGTACATTTGAGGTACGAGCAGTACTTC
CASSLDVHLRYEQYF
>-|TRBV4-1|TRBJ2-4|-
TGCGCCAGCAGCCTCGAATCACCGGGTTTACAGTACTTC
CASSLESPGLQYF